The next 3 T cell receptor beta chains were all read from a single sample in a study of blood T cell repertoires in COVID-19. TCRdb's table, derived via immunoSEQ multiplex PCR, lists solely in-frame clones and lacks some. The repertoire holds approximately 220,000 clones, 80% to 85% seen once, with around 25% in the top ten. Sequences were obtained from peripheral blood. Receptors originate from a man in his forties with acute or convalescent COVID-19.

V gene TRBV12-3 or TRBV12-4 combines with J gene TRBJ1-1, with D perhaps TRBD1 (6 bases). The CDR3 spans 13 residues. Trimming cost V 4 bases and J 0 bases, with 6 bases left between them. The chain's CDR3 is CASSWGLNTEAFF. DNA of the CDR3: TGTGCCAGCAGTTGGGGGCTGAACACTGAAGCTTTCTTT.

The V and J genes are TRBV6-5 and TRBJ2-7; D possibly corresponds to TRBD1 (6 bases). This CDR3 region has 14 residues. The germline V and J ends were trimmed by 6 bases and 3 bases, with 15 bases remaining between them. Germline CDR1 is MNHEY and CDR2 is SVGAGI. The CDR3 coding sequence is TGTGCCAGCAGCGACCCGACAGGAAACTACGAGCAGTACTTC. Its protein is CASSDPTGNYEQYF.

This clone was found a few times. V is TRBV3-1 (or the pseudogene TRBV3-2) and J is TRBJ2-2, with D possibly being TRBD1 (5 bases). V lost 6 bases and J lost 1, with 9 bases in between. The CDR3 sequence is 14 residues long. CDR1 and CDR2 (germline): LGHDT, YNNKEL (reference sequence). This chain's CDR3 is CASSSQGNTGELFF. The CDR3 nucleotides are TGTGCCAGCAGTTCCCAGGGGAACACCGGGGAGCTGTTTTTT.